This passage covers 13 T cell receptor beta chains from one sample sequenced in a study of cytomegalovirus exposure and HLA in healthy donors. The study ran its PCR with 60 Vbeta and 13 Jbeta primers. Some clones are missing from TCRdb's copy, which holds only in-frame ones; the method was immunoSEQ multiplex PCR. The data hold about 180,000 clones, with about 69% observed a single time. Sequences were obtained from PBMCs. These receptor sequences come from a human donor in good health.

With regard to this clone: One end of the junction is discordant with germline, which a read error may explain. V is TRBV7-7 and J is TRBJ2-5; maybe TRBD1 (5 bases). Germline V lookup: CDR1 SSHAT, CDR2 FNYEAQ (reference sequence). The CDR3 has 15 amino acids. The CDR3 reads CASSLGLSGIETQYF. As DNA, the CDR3 is TGTGCTAGCAGCTTAGGTCTATCAGGGATCGAGACCCAGTACTTC.

This clone was detected a few times. V is TRBV27 and J is TRBJ1-1; 8 bases map to TRBD1. Losses at the gene ends were 7 bases for V and 7 bases for J; bases not matched to a gene: 14. The CDR3 spans 15 residues. From germline, CDR1 is MNHEY and CDR2 SMNVEV (reference sequence). CDR3 in DNA: TGTGCCAGCAACACAGGGGGAGCCGCCATTCATGAAGCTTTCTTT. Protein sequence: CASNTGGAAIHEAFF.

This chain joins TRBV19 and TRBJ1-2; TRBD1 matches 8 bases. With 8 bases clipped from V and 2 bases from J, the junction kept 13 bases outside the gene matches. Germline V CDR1 and CDR2: LNHDA, SQIVND (reference sequence). CDR3 length equals 16 residues. CDR3 region: CASHSDRGLDNYGYTF. DNA for the CDR3: TGTGCCAGTCATTCCGACAGGGGCCTTGACAACTATGGCTACACCTTC.

The chain joins TRBV5-1 to TRBJ2-3; the match to TRBD1 covers 7 bases. The CDR3 is 20 amino acids. V was clipped by 0 bases and J by 2 bases; unmatched bases: 18. Looked up from germline, CDR1 is SGHRS and CDR2 is YFSETQ. The CDR3 spells CASSLAQIAQQGIHTDTQYF. In DNA, the CDR3 is TGCGCCAGCAGCTTGGCTCAGATTGCTCAACAGGGGATTCACACAGATACGCAGTATTTT.

The chain joins TRBV11-2 to TRBJ1-1; D is unresolved. CDR1 and CDR2 from the germline V gene are SGHAT and FQNNGV. This CDR3 has 15 amino acids. Trimming removed 2 bases from V and 1 base from J, with 11 bases in between. The CDR3 sequence is CASSLLAGSNTEAFF. The CDR3 nucleotides are TGTGCCAGCAGCTTATTGGCAGGCTCGAACACTGAAGCTTTCTTT. Looking up the rest from reference TRBV11-2 and TRBJ1-1 gives the full variable domain: EAGVAQSPRYKIIEKRQSVAFWCNPISGHATLYWYQQILGQGPKLLIQFQNNGVVDDSQLPKDRFSAERLKGVDSTLKIQPAKLEDSAVYLCASSLLAGSNTEAFFGQGTRLTVV.

This chain links TRBV11-2 with TRBJ1-1, with D perhaps TRBD1 (5 bases). Germline V gene data show CDR1 as SGHAT and CDR2 as FQNNGV. The CDR3 has 12 residues. V gave up 5 bases and J gave up 8 bases, with 12 bases separating them. The CDR3 sequence is CASSQRWGEAFF. The CDR3 DNA reads TGTGCCAGCAGCCAGAGGTGGGGCGAAGCTTTCTTT.

This clone was detected a few times. This chain links TRBV27 with TRBJ2-7; D remains ambiguous. The ends were cut back, 9 bases at V and 3 bases at J, with 12 bases in the middle. The CDR3 has 12 residues. Germline V lookup: CDR1 MNHEY, CDR2 SMNVEV (reference sequence). The CDR3 DNA reads as TGTGCCAGTGGGCAGGTGATCTACGAGCAGTACTTC. Protein product: CASGQVIYEQYF.

The chain uses TRBV4-1 and TRBJ2-1, with 10 bases identical to TRBD2. Germline V gene lookup returns CDR1 MGHRA and CDR2 YSYEKL. V gave up 2 bases and J gave up 5 bases; unmatched junction bases: 0. The CDR3 consists of 14 residues. The CDR3 DNA reads TGCGCCAGCAGCCAACTAGCGGGGGACAATGAGCAGTTCTTC. It specifies CASSQLAGDNEQFF.

The chain uses TRBV30 and TRBJ1-2, with 10 bases identical to TRBD1. This CDR3 is built from 12 residues. CDR1 GTSNPN and CDR2 SVGIG come from the germline V gene (reference sequence). Trimming at V came to 5 bases and at J to 6 bases, leaving 3 bases not matched to a gene. The CDR3 nucleotides read TGTGCCTGGGGACAGGGGGTTGATGGCTACACCTTC. It encodes CAWGQGVDGYTF.

The rearrangement links TRBV5-1 to TRBJ1-5, with D maybe TRBD1 (6 bases). This CDR3 contains 16 residues. With 4 bases removed from V and 0 bases from J, the gap between germline ends came to 14 bases. In germline, CDR1 is SGHRS, CDR2 YFSETQ. The CDR3 DNA reads TGCGCCAGCAGCCCGCAGGGGCCGTATAGCAATCAGCCCCAGCATTTT. Its protein product is CASSPQGPYSNQPQHF.

The chain uses TRBV5-4 and TRBJ2-7, with 7 bases aligning to TRBD1. The CDR3 length is 13 residues. Germline-derived CDR1 and CDR2 are SGHNT and YYREEE (reference sequence). The V segment lost 4 bases and the J segment 5 bases; nucleotides outside the gene matches: 6. The CDR3, as DNA: TGTGCCAGCAGCCTTGGGACAGCACACGAGCAGTACTTC. Residues: CASSLGTAHEQYF.

This clone was seen only once. CDR3 in DNA: TGTGCCAGTGGTCCGAGATTCTCTGGAAACACCATATATTTT. It yields the protein CASGPRFSGNTIYF. The genes are TRBV19 and TRBJ1-3; no clear D gene. The germline V and J ends were trimmed by 8 bases and 0 bases, with 11 bases remaining between them. The CDR3 has 14 residues. Germline CDR1 reads LNHDA; CDR2 reads SQIVND (reference sequence).

The chain combines TRBV27 with TRBJ2-2; D unclear. The CDR3 sequence is 15 residues long. V gave up 0 bases and J gave up 4 bases, with 9 bases separating them. CDR1 is MNHEY, CDR2 SMNVEV, per germline (reference sequence). The CDR3 DNA is TGTGCCAGCAGTTTATCTAATTCGGGCACCGGGGAGCTGTTTTTT. Translating it yields CASSLSNSGTGELFF.